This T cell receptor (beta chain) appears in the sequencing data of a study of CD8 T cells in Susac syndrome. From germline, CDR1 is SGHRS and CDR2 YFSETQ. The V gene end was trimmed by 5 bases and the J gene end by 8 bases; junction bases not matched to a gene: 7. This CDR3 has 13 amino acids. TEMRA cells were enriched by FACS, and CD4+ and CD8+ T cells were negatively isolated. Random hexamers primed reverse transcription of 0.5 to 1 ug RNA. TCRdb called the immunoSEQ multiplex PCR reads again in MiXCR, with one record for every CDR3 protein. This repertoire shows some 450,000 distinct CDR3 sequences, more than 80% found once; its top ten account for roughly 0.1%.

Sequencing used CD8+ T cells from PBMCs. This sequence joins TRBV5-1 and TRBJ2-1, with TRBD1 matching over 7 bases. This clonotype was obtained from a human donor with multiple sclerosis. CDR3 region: CASSLTGFHEQFF. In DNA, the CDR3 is TGCGCCAGCAGTTTGACAGGGTTCCATGAGCAGTTCTTC.